This TCR beta chain was recorded in a study of T cells in women clearing cervical HPV infection. Sequencing used immunoSEQ multiplex PCR; TCRdb keeps in-frame clones, though not all of them. This sample's table has 14,000 or so clones. The sequenced sample consisted of blood buffy coat. The clonotype originates from a woman between 18 and 70 years old with a cervical HPV16 infection that either progressed to CIN3+ or cleared (not recorded which).

CDR3 DNA, as far as it was read: TGTGCCAGCAGCTTAGCAGGGTCTGAG. Translation gives CASSLAGSE. The entire CDR3 protein is CASSLAGSEQFF. The rearrangement uses TRBV7-9 and TRBJ2-1; D unclear. The read halts 3 residues ahead of the CDR3 end, with the missing end drawn from the germline J gene. This CDR3 comprises 12 residues. Germline V CDR1 and CDR2: SEHNR, FQNEAQ (reference sequence). Trimming took 0 bases from V and 9 from J, leaving 6 bases between them.